What follows are 5 T cell receptor beta chains derived from one specimen sequenced in a study of CD8 T cells in ankylosing spondylitis. One entry per CDR3 protein, called by TCRdb with MiXCR from the 5' RACE reads. The sample carries roughly 180,000 distinct CDR3 sequences, 9.8% recorded once. The sequencing input was blood, either unsorted or a sorted T cell fraction (not recorded which). These receptors came from a female donor with ankylosing spondylitis or in good health (not recorded which).

In its sample, this clonotype was seen many times. This chain links TRBV11-3 with TRBJ2-3; 8 bases align to TRBD2. Germline CDR1 SGHNT, CDR2 YENEEA. The V segment lost 4 bases and the J segment 3 bases; nucleotides outside the gene matches: 0. The CDR3 runs to 13 residues. In DNA form, the CDR3 reads TGTGCCAGCAGCTCGGGGGGGACAGATACGCAGTATTTT. This gives the protein CASSSGGTDTQYF.

This clonotype appeared a few times. The chain joins TRBV2 to TRBJ2-4; unclear D gene. This CDR3 is built from 14 residues. The V and J ends lost 2 bases and 5 bases respectively, with 10 bases between them. Germline CDR1 reads SNHLY; CDR2 reads FYNNEI. The DNA for the CDR3 is TGTGCCAGCAGTGAACGGCAGTTCCAAAACATTCAGTACTTC. Its protein product is CASSERQFQNIQYF. The entire variable domain, with the rest obtained from reference TRBV2 and TRBJ2-4, is as follows: EPEVTQTPSHQVTQMGQEVILRCVPISNHLYFYWYRQILGQKVEFLVSFYNNEISEKSEIFDDQFSVERPDGSNFTLKIRSTKLEDSAMYFCASSERQFQNIQYFGAGTRLSVL.

This clonotype was counted a few times. This chain joins TRBV15 and TRBJ2-2; TRBD1 might be the D (5 bases). Trimming pared 4 bases from V and 0 bases from J, leaving 9 bases between. CDR3 length: 15 amino acids. Germline CDR1 and CDR2: LNHNV and YYDKDF (reference sequence). The CDR3 sequence is CATSIGASNTGELFF. The CDR3 bases are TGTGCCACCAGCATAGGGGCATCGAACACCGGGGAGCTGTTTTTT.

This chain links TRBV7-9 with TRBJ2-2, with D perhaps TRBD1 or TRBD2 (5 bases each). The CDR3 has 15 residues. CDR1 and CDR2 from the germline V gene are SEHNR and FQNEAQ (reference sequence). The germline V and J ends were trimmed by 7 bases and 0 bases, with 12 bases remaining between them. DNA for the CDR3: TGTGCCAGCAACCCCGGGACGGCGAACACCGGGGAGCTGTTTTTT. Translating gives CASNPGTANTGELFF.

The gene calls are TRBV9 and TRBJ2-7; 7 positions match TRBD1. The CDR3 totals 15 residues. Germline lookup yields CDR1 SGDLS and CDR2 YYNGEE. V lost 0 bases and J lost 3; bases outside the gene matches: 6. This chain's CDR3 is CASSVAQGYVYEQYF. The DNA for the CDR3 is TGTGCCAGCAGCGTAGCACAGGGGTATGTCTACGAGCAGTACTTC.